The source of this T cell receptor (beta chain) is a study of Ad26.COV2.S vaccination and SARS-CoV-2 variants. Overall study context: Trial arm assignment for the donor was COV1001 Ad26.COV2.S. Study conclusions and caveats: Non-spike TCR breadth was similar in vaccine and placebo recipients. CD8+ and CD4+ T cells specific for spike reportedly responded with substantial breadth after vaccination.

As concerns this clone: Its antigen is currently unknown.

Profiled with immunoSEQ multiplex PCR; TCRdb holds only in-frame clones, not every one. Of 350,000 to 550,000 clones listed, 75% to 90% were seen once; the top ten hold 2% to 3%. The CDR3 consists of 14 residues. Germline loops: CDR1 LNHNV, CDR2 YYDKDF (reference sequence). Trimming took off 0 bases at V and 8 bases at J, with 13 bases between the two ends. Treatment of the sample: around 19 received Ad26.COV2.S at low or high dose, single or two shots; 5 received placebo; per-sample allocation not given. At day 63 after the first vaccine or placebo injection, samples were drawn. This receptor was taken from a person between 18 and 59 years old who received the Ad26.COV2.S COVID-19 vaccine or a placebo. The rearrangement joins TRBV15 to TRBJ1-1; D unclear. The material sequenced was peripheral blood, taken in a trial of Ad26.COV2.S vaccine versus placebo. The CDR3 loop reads CATSRDLVRAEAFF. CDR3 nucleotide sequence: TGTGCCACCAGCAGAGATCTCGTCCGTGCCGAAGCTTTCTTT.